This T cell receptor (beta chain) was observed in a study of CD8+ T cells in alopecia areata. Following RNA extraction, reverse transcription yielded cDNA that acted as the sequencing template. Using immunoSEQ multiplex PCR, the repertoire was profiled, and TCRdb retains in-frame clones only, with some absent. The data show under 300,000 clones, about 60% seen once. Germline V gene lookup returns CDR1 SQVTM and CDR2 ANQGSEA. The V and J ends lost 7 bases and 3 bases respectively, with 12 bases between them. The CDR3 runs 12 residues. Treatment defined: oral pan-JAK inhibitor, 5-10 mg twice daily. This TCR derives from a human donor with alopecia areata. The chain uses TRBV29-1 and TRBJ1-1, with D uncertain. The sequencing here drew on CD4+ T cells sorted from blood, taken at week 52, from a patient treated with tofacitinib. CDR3 residues: CSAAPLDTEAFF. The CDR3 DNA reads TGCAGCGCGGCCCCCCTGGACACTGAAGCTTTCTTT.